These 5 T cell receptor beta chains were sequenced from one sample in a study of CD8 T cells in ankylosing spondylitis. Each CDR3 protein is one row after TCRdb ran MiXCR on the 5' RACE reads. Of fewer than 250,000 distinct CDR3 sequences listed, under 12% are singletons. Sequencing input: blood, either unsorted or a sorted T cell fraction (not recorded which). The source is a male donor with ankylosing spondylitis or in good health (not recorded which).

This clonotype was counted a few times. The chain couples TRBV7-2 to TRBJ1-6, with 7 bases identical to TRBD1. Germline CDR1 and CDR2: SGHTA and FQGNSA. The CDR3 runs to 17 residues. The V segment lost 4 bases and the J segment 7 bases; nucleotides outside the gene matches: 13. The DNA of the CDR3 is TGTGCCAGCAGCTCATCGACAGGGTTGAATATGAATTCACCCCTCCACTTT. Its protein is CASSSSTGLNMNSPLHF.

This clonotype was counted at least ten times. V usage is TRBV24-1 and J usage is TRBJ1-2; D ambiguous. CDR1 is KGHDR and CDR2 is SFDVKD in the germline V gene. V was trimmed by 2 bases and J by 3 bases, leaving 9 bases between them. This CDR3 is 14 amino acids long. Here the CDR3 DNA reads TGTGCCACCAGTGATTCGGCCGATGACTATGGCTACACCTTC. Its protein product is CATSDSADDYGYTF.

This clonotype was recorded at least ten times. The CDR3 spells CASSFNRDREYF. CDR3 DNA sequence: TGTGCCAGCAGTTTTAACAGGGACAGGGAGTACTTC. This chain links TRBV12-3 or TRBV12-4 with TRBJ2-7; 9 bases match TRBD1. V dropped 3 bases and J dropped 11; count of bases not matched to a gene: 5. This CDR3 has 12 residues.

This clonotype has a handful of counts. This chain connects TRBV20-1 to TRBJ2-5; 8 positions match TRBD2. V trimming: 5 bases; J trimming: 5 bases; junction bases outside the gene matches: 16. This CDR3 comprises 16 residues. Germline V gene lookup returns CDR1 DFQATT and CDR2 SNEGSKA (reference sequence). The CDR3 DNA sequence: TGCAGTGCTCACGACTCGAACGGGGGGGACGTGGAGACCCAGTACTTC. Amino acid sequence: CSAHDSNGGDVETQYF.

In its sample, this clonotype was seen many times. The chain employs TRBV5-1 and TRBJ2-2, with TRBD1 matching 9 bases. V lost 5 bases and J lost 3; bases outside the gene matches: 5. Germline loops: CDR1 SGHRS, CDR2 YFSETQ. This CDR3 is 15 amino acids long. The CDR3 sequence: CASSSDRGDTGELFF. The CDR3 DNA reads TGCGCCAGCAGTTCGGACAGGGGCGACACCGGGGAGCTGTTTTTT.